This TCR beta chain was obtained from a study of T cell responses to AZD1222 COVID-19 vaccine. Study-wide results and caveats: Among those given AZD1222, only six were seropositive at baseline. Among spike-specific TCRs, nearly half reportedly target unmutated variant regions. Two AZD1222 administrations were followed by greater Spike-specific TCR breadth and depth.

V lost 5 bases, J lost 10 bases, and 16 bases lay in between. CDR1 is SGHDT, CDR2 YYEEEE, per germline. This CDR3 is 14 amino acids long. On this clone: Its antigen is as yet unknown.

The assay was immunoSEQ multiplex PCR, and TCRdb's table has in-frame clones only and misses some. The profile covers some 200,000 clones, with approximately 94% appearing a single time and 1% taken by the ten largest. The chain carries TRBV5-6 and TRBJ1-6, with D tentatively TRBD1 (6 bases). The material was peripheral blood, obtained on day 0 of MenACWY control vaccination. The origin of this receptor is an adult in good health. The CDR3 DNA sequence: TGTGCCAGCAGTAGCCCCAGGGGACGGTCACCCCTCCACTTT. It specifies CASSSPRGRSPLHF.